This T cell receptor beta chain was recovered during a study of Ad26.COV2.S vaccination and SARS-CoV-2 variants. Clones were sequenced by immunoSEQ multiplex PCR, and TCRdb holds only the in-frame ones, with some missing. This sample has 250,000 or so clones, with approximately 90% found just once. The treatment is: roughly 20 received Ad26.COV2.S at low or high dose, single or two shots; about five received placebo; per-sample allocation not given. The investigators took samples on day 63 after the first vaccine or placebo injection. Sequencing was performed on peripheral blood, taken in a trial of Ad26.COV2.S vaccine versus placebo. This receptor was obtained from a person aged 18-65 years who received the Ad26.COV2.S COVID-19 vaccine or a placebo.

The CDR3 nucleotides are TGTGCCAGCAGCTTAGTCGGAGGACTCTCCTACAATGAGCAGTTCTTC. Protein: CASSLVGGLSYNEQFF. This chain links TRBV7-2 with TRBJ2-1, with D perhaps TRBD2 (5 bases). The CDR3 is made up of 16 amino acids. With 1 base removed from V and 0 bases from J, the gap between germline ends came to 10 bases. CDR1 is SGHTA, CDR2 FQGNSA, per germline.